This TCR beta chain was documented in a study of shared clonotypes between healthy human individuals. The V gene's germline CDR1 is MNHNS and CDR2 SASEGT. This CDR3 is 13 amino acids long. V was shortened by 3 bases and J by 8 bases, with 13 bases between the two germline ends. Original handling: ImmunoSEQ sequences covered only the junction and lacked quality scores; filtering therefore differed. Sequencing was performed with immunoSEQ multiplex PCR; in TCRdb, only in-frame clones are kept and a portion is missing. V, J and clone size derive from that table, while D and trimming were established from the DNA sequence. This table holds 1.5 million to 1.9 million clones, 95% to 99% found once. All of the donors resided in Nashville, Tennessee, and each was a Caucasian adult. A CD45RA-negative memory subset and a CD45RA+ naive subset were separated from the CD4+ cells.

The rearrangement links TRBV6-1 to TRBJ1-2; D is unresolved. The sequencing input was naive CD4+ T cells sorted from blood. As to subset: CD45RA+ positively selected. This sequence originates from a man aged 25-45 years in good health. The CDR3: CASSDVVRSGYTF. CDR3 nucleotides: TGTGCCAGCAGTGACGTGGTCAGGTCGGGCTACACCTTC.